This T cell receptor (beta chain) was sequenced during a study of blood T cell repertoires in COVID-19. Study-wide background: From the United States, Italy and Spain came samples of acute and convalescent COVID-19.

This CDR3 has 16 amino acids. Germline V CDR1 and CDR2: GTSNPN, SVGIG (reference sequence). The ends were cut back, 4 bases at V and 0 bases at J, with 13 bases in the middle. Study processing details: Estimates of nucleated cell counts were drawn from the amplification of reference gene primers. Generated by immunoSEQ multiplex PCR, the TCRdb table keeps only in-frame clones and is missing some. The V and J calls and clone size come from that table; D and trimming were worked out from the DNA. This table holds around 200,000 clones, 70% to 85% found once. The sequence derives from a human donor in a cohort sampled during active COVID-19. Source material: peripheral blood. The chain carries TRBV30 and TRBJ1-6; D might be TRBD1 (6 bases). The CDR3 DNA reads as TGTGCCTGGACTTCAGGGGAGAGCTCCTATAATTCACCCCTCCACTTT. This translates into CAWTSGESSYNSPLHF. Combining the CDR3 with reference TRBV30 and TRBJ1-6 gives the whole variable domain SQTIHQWPATLVQPVGSPLSLECTVEGTSNPNLYWYRQAAGRGLQLLFYSVGIGQISSEVPQNLSASRPQDRQFILSSKKLLLSDSGFYLCAWTSGESSYNSPLHFGNGTRLTVT.